These T cell receptor beta chains were read from a single sample in a study of T-cell memory formation after mild COVID-19. Via MiXCR, TCRdb re-called the 5' RACE reads, giving one row per CDR3 protein. This table has fewer than 30,000 distinct CDR3 sequences, around 12% appearing once. Specimen: PBMCs or a T cell subset sorted from them (not recorded which). The origin of the receptors is an adult woman who had mild COVID-19 (a few samples of this study predate the infection). Cell type and time point are not known. Each CDR3 is given with its conserved first and last residue. A D gene is named only where the DNA matches it firmly. Clone size appears in some rows only: once, few, many, or a class for an expanded clone.

j_call d_call v_call clone_size cdr3_aa cdr3_nt
TRBJ1-1 TRBD1 TRBV12-3/TRBV12-4 many CASSLTGWGTEAFF TGTGCCAGCAGCCTGACAGGGTGGGGGACTGAAGCTTTCTTT
TRBJ2-7 TRBD1 TRBV7-8 many CASSSVNRDRAREQYF TGTGCCAGCAGCTCTGTCAACCGGGACAGGGCCCGCGAGCAGTACTTC
TRBJ2-7 TRBD1 TRBV12-3/TRBV12-4 large CASSPAGTGFLYEQYF TGTGCCAGCAGTCCAGCCGGGACAGGGTTTCTCTACGAGCAGTACTTC
TRBJ2-7 - TRBV24-1 many CATSDGGDYEQYF TGTGCCACCAGTGATGGGGGCGACTACGAGCAGTACTTC
TRBJ1-5 - TRBV11-1 - CASSLQETQPQHF TGTGCCAGCAGCTTACAGGAGACCCAGCCCCAGCATTTT
TRBJ1-2 - TRBV7-2 many CASSLVEGGYGYTF TGTGCCAGCAGCTTAGTTGAGGGTGGCTATGGCTACACCTTC
TRBJ2-1 - TRBV7-9 many CASSLASNEQFF TGTGCCAGCAGCTTAGCTAGCAATGAGCAGTTCTTC
TRBJ2-1 TRBD2 TRBV6-2/TRBV6-3 many CASSSIAGEFPNEQFF TGTGCCAGCAGTTCAATAGCGGGAGAATTCCCCAATGAGCAGTTCTTC
TRBJ2-7 TRBD1 TRBV5-6 many CASSPTGGVEQYF TGTGCCAGCAGTCCGACAGGGGGCGTCGAGCAGTACTTC
TRBJ1-1 - TRBV12-3/TRBV12-4 medium-sized CASSLQGGLNTEAFF TGTGCCAGCAGTTTACAGGGAGGGTTGAACACTGAAGCTTTCTTT
TRBJ2-7 - TRBV7-9 medium-sized CASSLGRIYEQYF TGTGCCAGCAGCTTAGGGCGGATATACGAGCAGTACTTC
TRBJ2-3 - TRBV10-3 many CAISDTGITDTQYF TGTGCCATCAGTGATACGGGAATCACAGATACGCAGTATTTT
TRBJ2-5 TRBD1 TRBV7-9 many CASRLTGDQRTQYF TGTGCCAGCAGATTGACAGGGGATCAGCGGACCCAGTACTTC
TRBJ1-4 - TRBV7-9 - CASSPNRAINEKLFF TGTGCCAGCAGCCCCAACAGGGCCATCAATGAAAAACTGTTTTTT